The clone carrying this TCR beta chain showed up just a few times. Antigen unknown. The junction departs from the called germline gene at one end, perhaps through a read error. CDR3 length: 15 residues. Looked up from germline, CDR1 is MNHEY and CDR2 is SVGAGI. Using constant-segment primers, 5'RACE produced TCR alpha and TCR beta cDNA libraries carrying sample barcodes and UMIs. TCRdb processed the 5' RACE reads anew with MiXCR; each CDR3 protein has one entry. The sample records roughly 160,000 distinct CDR3 sequences, roughly 13% being singletons. The data stem from a study of T-cell memory formation after mild COVID-19. Study details: The study found TCR clusters largely donor specific.

Points from the study as a whole: Clones contracting day 15 to 85 were balanced CD4/CD8; later expanders leaned CD4+. Specificity for SARS-CoV-2 was not confirmed among the second-wave clones peaking on day 37.

The V gene is TRBV6-5, the J gene TRBJ2-5; D is perhaps TRBD2 (6 bases). The sequenced material came from PBMCs or a T cell subset sorted from them (not recorded which). The clonotype was recovered from a man younger than 35 who had mild COVID-19 (a few samples of this study predate the infection). Cell type and time point are not known. The CDR3 bases are TGTGCCAGCGGTTATGGGGGGACCGTGGGAAGGACCCAGTACTTC. Translating it yields CASGYGGTVGRTQYF.